This TCR beta chain was captured by sequencing in a study of blood T cell repertoires in COVID-19. Study information: COVID-19 samples, acute and convalescent, were from the United States, Italy and Spain. The analysed material was cDNA or gDNA that came from T cells, B-cell-depleted T cells, or PBMCs.

Seattle's enrolled individuals joined amid active infection and were then monitored longitudinally. Original analysis: Amplification of reference gene primers was used by the study to estimate nucleated cell counts. Sequencing used immunoSEQ multiplex PCR; TCRdb keeps in-frame clones, though not all of them. That table gives V, J and clone size, and the DNA gave D and trimming. The table records 200,000 to 300,000 clones, roughly 79% of them present only once. Sequencing was done on a sample of peripheral blood. This sequence originates from a woman at least 80 years old with COVID-19, enrolled during active disease.

The CDR3 is CASSVLGQSNTEAFF. Written as DNA, the CDR3 is TGTGCCAGCAGCGTGTTAGGACAGTCGAACACTGAAGCTTTCTTT. This chain links TRBV7-9 with TRBJ1-1, with D maybe TRBD1 (6 bases). There are 15 residues in the CDR3. Germline CDR1 is SEHNR and CDR2 is FQNEAQ (reference sequence). Trimming cost V 5 bases and J 1 base, with 14 bases left between them.